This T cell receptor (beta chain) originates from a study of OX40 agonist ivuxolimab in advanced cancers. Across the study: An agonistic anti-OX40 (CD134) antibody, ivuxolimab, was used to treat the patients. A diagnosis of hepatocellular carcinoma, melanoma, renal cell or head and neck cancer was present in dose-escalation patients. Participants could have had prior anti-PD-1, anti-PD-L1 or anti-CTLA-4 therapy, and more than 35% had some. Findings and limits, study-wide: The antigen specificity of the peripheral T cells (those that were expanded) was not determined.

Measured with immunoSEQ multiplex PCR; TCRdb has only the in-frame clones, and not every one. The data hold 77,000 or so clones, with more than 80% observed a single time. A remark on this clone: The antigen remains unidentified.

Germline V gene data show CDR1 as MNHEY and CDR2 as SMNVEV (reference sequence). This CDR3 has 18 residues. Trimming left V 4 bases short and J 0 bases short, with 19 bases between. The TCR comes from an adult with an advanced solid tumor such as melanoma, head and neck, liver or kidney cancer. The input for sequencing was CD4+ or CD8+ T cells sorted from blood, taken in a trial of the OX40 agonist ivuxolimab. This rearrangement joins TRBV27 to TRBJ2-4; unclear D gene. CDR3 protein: CASSSTPDGLLAKNIQYF. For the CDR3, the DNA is TGTGCCAGCAGTTCTACCCCGGACGGTTTGCTAGCCAAAAACATTCAGTACTTC.